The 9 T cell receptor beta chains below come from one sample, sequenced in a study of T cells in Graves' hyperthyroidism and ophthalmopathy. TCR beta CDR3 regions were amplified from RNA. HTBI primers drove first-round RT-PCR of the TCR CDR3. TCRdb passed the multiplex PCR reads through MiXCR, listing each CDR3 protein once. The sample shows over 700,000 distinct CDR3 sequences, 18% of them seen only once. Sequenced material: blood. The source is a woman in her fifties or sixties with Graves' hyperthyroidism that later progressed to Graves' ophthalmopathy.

The chain's CDR3 is CASGNWGSIYGYTF. In nucleotides, the CDR3 is TGTGCCAGCGGGAACTGGGGCAGCATCTATGGCTACACCTTC. The V and J genes are TRBV27 and TRBJ1-2, with a possible D match to TRBD1 (5 bases). The CDR3 length is 14 residues. Per germline, CDR1 MNHEY and CDR2 SMNVEV (reference sequence). Trimming took off 8 bases at V and 4 bases at J, with 17 bases between the two ends.

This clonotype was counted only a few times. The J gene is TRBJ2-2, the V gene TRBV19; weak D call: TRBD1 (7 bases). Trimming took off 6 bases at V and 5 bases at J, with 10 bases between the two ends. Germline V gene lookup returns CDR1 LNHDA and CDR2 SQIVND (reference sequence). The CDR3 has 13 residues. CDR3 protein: CASSRGATGELFF. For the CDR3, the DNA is TGTGCCAGTAGCAGGGGGGCTACCGGGGAGCTGTTTTTT.

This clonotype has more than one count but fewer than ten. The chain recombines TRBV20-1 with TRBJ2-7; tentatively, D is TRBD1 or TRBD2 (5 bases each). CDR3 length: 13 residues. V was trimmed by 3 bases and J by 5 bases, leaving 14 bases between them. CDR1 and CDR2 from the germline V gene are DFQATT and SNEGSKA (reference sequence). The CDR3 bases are TGCAGTGCTAGTATCGGGGCCCTGGACGAGCAGTACTTC. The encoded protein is CSASIGALDEQYF.

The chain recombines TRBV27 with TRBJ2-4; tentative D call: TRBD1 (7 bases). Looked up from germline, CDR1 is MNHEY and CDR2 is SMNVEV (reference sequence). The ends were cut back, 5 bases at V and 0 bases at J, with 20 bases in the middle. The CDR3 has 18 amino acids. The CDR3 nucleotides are TGTGCCAGCAGTCCGCGGGACAGACCTTACATAGCCAAAAACATTCAGTACTTC. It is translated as CASSPRDRPYIAKNIQYF.

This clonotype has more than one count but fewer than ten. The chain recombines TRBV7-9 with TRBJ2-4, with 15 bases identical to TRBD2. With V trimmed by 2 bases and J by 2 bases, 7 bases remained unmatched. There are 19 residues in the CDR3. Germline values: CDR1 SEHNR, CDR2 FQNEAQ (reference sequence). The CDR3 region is CASSLHGLAGGRTKNIQYF. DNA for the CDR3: TGTGCCAGCAGCTTACACGGACTAGCGGGGGGGAGAACCAAAAACATTCAGTACTTC.

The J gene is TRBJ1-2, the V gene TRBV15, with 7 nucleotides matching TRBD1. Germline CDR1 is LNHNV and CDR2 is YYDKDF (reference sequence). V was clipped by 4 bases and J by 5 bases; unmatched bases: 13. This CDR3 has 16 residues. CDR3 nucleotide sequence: TGTGCCACCAGCAAGGCGGGGACAGAAAACCTATATGGCTACACCTTC. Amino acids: CATSKAGTENLYGYTF.

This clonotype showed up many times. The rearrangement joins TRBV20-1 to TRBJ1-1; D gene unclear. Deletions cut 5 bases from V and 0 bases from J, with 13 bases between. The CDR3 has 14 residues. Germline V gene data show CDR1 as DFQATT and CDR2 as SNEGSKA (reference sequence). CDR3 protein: CSADAGKLNTEAFF. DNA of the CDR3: TGCAGTGCTGACGCGGGGAAATTGAACACTGAAGCTTTCTTT.

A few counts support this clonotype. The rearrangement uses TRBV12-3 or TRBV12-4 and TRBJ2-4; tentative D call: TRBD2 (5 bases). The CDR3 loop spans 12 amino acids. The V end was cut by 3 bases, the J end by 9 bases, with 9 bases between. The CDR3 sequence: CASSFTGSIQYF. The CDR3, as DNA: TGTGCCAGCAGTTTCACGGGGAGCATTCAGTACTTC.

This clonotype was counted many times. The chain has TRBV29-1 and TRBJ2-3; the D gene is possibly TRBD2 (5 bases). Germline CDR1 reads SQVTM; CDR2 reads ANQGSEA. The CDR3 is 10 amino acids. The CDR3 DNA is TGCAGTGCCCGAGGGCAGGCGCAGTATTTT. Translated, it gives CSARGQAQYF.